The 11 T cell receptor beta chains given below trace back to one sample, sequenced in a study of blood T cell repertoires in COVID-19. The repertoire was sequenced with immunoSEQ multiplex PCR; TCRdb's copy has only in-frame clones and lacks some. Counted here are 250,000 to 300,000 clones, around 81% occurring once; the ten biggest clones make up about 3.2%. The sample was peripheral blood. All receptors derive from a woman aged 55-70 years with active or convalescent COVID-19.

Only one count was recorded for this clone. The rearrangement links TRBV5-4 to TRBJ1-1; no clear D gene. The germline V gene has CDR1 SGHNT and CDR2 YYREEE (reference sequence). The length of the CDR3 is 17 residues. With 5 bases removed from V and 0 bases from J, the gap between germline ends came to 20 bases. As DNA, the CDR3 is TGTGCCAGCAGACCCGGGAGCCCAAGAGGCTTGAACACTGAAGCTTTCTTT. It codes for CASRPGSPRGLNTEAFF.

The chain couples TRBV9 to TRBJ2-5; D is perhaps TRBD1 (5 bases). The CDR3 is 13 amino acids. V was clipped by 0 bases and J by 3 bases, with 6 bases between them. The V gene's germline CDR1 is SGDLS and CDR2 YYNGEE. In DNA form, the CDR3 reads TGTGCCAGCAGCGTAGAAGGGGAAGAGACCCAGTACTTC. It specifies CASSVEGEETQYF.

This clone was seen a handful of times. J is TRBJ2-1 and V is TRBV5-6; 10 bases are a match to TRBD1. Germline V gives CDR1 SGHDT, CDR2 YYEEEE. Trimming at V came to 2 bases and at J to 3 bases, leaving 2 bases not matched to a gene. This CDR3 region has 15 residues. The CDR3, as DNA: TGTGCCAGCAGCTTCCGGACAGGGGGCTACAATGAGCAGTTCTTC. This codes for CASSFRTGGYNEQFF.

This clone has a handful of counts. This chain joins TRBV2 and TRBJ1-5; tentatively, D is TRBD1 (5 bases). Germline V gene sequence: CDR1 SNHLY, CDR2 FYNNEI. CDR3 length equals 16 residues. V was trimmed by 0 bases and J by 6 bases, leaving 15 bases between them. Here the CDR3 DNA reads TGTGCCAGCAGTGAAGCGCTTCGCGGTAGGGGTCAGCCCCAGCATTTT. Its protein product is CASSEALRGRGQPQHF.

The chain carries TRBV19 and TRBJ2-5, with D tentatively TRBD1 (6 bases). Germline V lookup: CDR1 LNHDA, CDR2 SQIVND (reference sequence). The V and J ends lost 7 bases and 5 bases respectively, with 17 bases between them. The CDR3 is 14 amino acids. The CDR3 coding sequence is TGTGCCAGTAACCCCCCGACAGGCGGCGAGACCCAGTACTTC. Protein: CASNPPTGGETQYF.

The chain joins TRBV27 to TRBJ2-7; possibly TRBD2 for D (5 bases). This CDR3 has 14 residues. Germline-derived CDR1 and CDR2 are MNHEY and SMNVEV (reference sequence). The V gene lost 0 bases and the J gene lost 3 bases, with 9 bases spanning the gap. The CDR3 DNA reads TGTGCCAGCAGTTTATCCTCTCGGGGCTACGAGCAGTACTTC. It encodes CASSLSSRGYEQYF.

V and J are TRBV3-1 (or the pseudogene TRBV3-2) and TRBJ1-2; 8 positions agree with TRBD1. V dropped 5 bases and J dropped 3; count of bases not matched to a gene: 5. The CDR3 is made up of 14 amino acids. CDR1 and CDR2 (germline): LGHDT, YNNKEL (reference sequence). The CDR3 spells CASSLGTGDYGYTF. CDR3 DNA sequence: TGTGCCAGCAGCTTAGGGACAGGTGACTATGGCTACACCTTC.

The rearrangement joins TRBV19 to TRBJ1-2; D not resolved. The CDR3 sequence is 16 residues long. CDR1 is LNHDA, CDR2 SQIVND, per germline (reference sequence). The germline V and J ends were trimmed by 1 base and 4 bases, with 16 bases remaining between them. This CDR3 reads CASSIGTGSPLYGYTF. In DNA form, the CDR3 reads TGTGCCAGTAGTATAGGGACGGGGTCGCCCCTCTATGGCTACACCTTC.

The V and J genes are TRBV18 and TRBJ1-1; tentative D call: TRBD1 (6 bases). V dropped 5 bases and J dropped 4 bases, with 17 bases sitting between them. The CDR3 length is 15 residues. Germline CDR1 and CDR2: KGHSH and LQKENI. As DNA, the CDR3 is TGTGCCAGCTCAACCAGCGGGGGCTTGAGCACTGAAGCTTTCTTT. Translating it yields CASSTSGGLSTEAFF.

The count of this clone is one. The chain has TRBV7-3 and TRBJ2-5; D is possibly TRBD1 (7 bases). Germline V lookup: CDR1 SGHTA, CDR2 FQGTGA. This CDR3 spans 15 amino acids. V dropped 2 bases and J dropped 4 bases, with 14 bases sitting between them. CDR3 coding DNA: TGTGCCAGCAGCTTACGGGGGTCAGGGGGAGAGACCCAGTACTTC. Its protein product is CASSLRGSGGETQYF.

V usage is TRBV10-3 and J usage is TRBJ1-5; perhaps TRBD1 as D (5 bases). The CDR3 spans 14 residues. Trimming pared 2 bases from V and 2 bases from J, leaving 7 bases between. Germline assignment: CDR1 ENHRY and CDR2 SYGVKD. DNA for the CDR3: TGTGCCATCAGTGAGGTAGGGGGCAATCAGCCCCAGCATTTT. Protein product: CAISEVGGNQPQHF.